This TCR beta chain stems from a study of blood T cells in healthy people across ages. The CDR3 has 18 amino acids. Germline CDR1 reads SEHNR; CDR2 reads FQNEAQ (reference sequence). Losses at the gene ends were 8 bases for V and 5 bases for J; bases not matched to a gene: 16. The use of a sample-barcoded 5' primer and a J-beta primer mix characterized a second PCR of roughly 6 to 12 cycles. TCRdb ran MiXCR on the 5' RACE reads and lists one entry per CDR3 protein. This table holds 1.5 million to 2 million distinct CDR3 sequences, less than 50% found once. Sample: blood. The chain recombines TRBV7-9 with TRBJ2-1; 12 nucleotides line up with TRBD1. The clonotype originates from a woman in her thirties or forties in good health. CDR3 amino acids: CASVPGTGGARGDNEQFF. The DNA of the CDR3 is TGTGCCAGCGTACCCGGGACAGGGGGCGCGAGGGGCGACAATGAGCAGTTCTTC.